The entry that follows covers one TCR beta chain sequence. The CDR3 totals 14 residues. The data were taken from a study of blood T cell repertoires in COVID-19. Measured with immunoSEQ multiplex PCR; TCRdb has only the in-frame clones, and not every one. This table holds approximately 140,000 clones, 85% to 90% found once. Sequencing used peripheral blood. This rearrangement joins TRBV21-1 to TRBJ2-7; no DNA check was done on the table's D call, TRBD1. TRBV21-1 is given as a pseudogene. The receptor comes from a man younger than 35 with COVID-19, enrolled during active disease. CDR3 bases: TGTGCCAGCAGCTGGACAGGGGGCTCCTACGAGCAGTACTTC. This sequence encodes CASSWTGGSYEQYF.